Described below is a single T cell receptor (beta chain) sequence and its context. The sample is drawn from a study of T cells after yellow fever vaccination. The study made its TCR cDNA through 5'RACE template switching. That step introduced a universal primer site along with UMIs. TCRdb re-called the 5' RACE reads through MiXCR, storing one row per CDR3 protein. In the table there are 150,000 to 200,000 distinct CDR3 sequences, roughly 11% of which are singletons. The V and J ends lost 1 base and 2 bases respectively, with 6 bases between them. The CDR3 runs to 15 residues. Per germline, CDR1 SEHNR and CDR2 FQNEAQ (reference sequence).

Here the sequenced sample was CD8+ T cells sorted from PBMCs, taken 15 days after the yellow fever booster vaccination. The chain carries TRBV7-9 and TRBJ1-6; D unclear. The TCR originated in a man between 18 and 29 years old who received the YFV17D yellow fever vaccine. The CDR3: CASSLVSAYNSPLHF. In DNA, the CDR3 is TGTGCCAGCAGCTTAGTTTCAGCCTATAATTCACCCCTCCACTTT.